This entry is about one TCR beta chain. This record belongs to a study of blood T cell repertoires in COVID-19. This CDR3 is 13 amino acids long. The germline V and J ends were trimmed by 1 base and 7 bases, with 10 bases remaining between them. CDR1 is PRHDT and CDR2 is FYEKMQ in the germline V gene (reference sequence). Only in-frame clones appear in the TCRdb table, and some are missing; sequencing was by immunoSEQ multiplex PCR. The data show over 300,000 clones, 89% seen once. The chain recombines TRBV13 with TRBJ1-2, with no clear D. Sequencing used PBMCs or T cells enriched from blood (not recorded which). This sequence was found in a woman in her thirties or forties who had recovered from COVID-19. DNA for the CDR3: TGTGCCAGCAGCTTAGCATCCGCGGGTGGCTACACCTTC. Translating it yields CASSLASAGGYTF.